This T cell receptor (beta chain) was identified during a study of regulatory T cells in long-lasting Graves disease. General study results and limits: Persistent Graves' patients showed less TCR diversity than newly diagnosed patients showed.

V lost 5 bases and J 6 bases, leaving 14 bases between the germline ends. The CDR3 is made up of 13 amino acids. In germline, CDR1 is DFQATT, CDR2 SNEGSKA (reference sequence). Sample time point: persistent/refractory GD, antithyroid drugs over 5 years with positive TRAb. RNA extracted from PBMCs served as the sequencing template. In the case of this clonotype: Its specificity is unknown.

Libraries of TCR beta came from iRepertoire HTBI primers plus Arm-PCR of CDR3 regions. MiXCR, run by TCRdb on the multiplex PCR reads, gives a single entry per CDR3 protein. The sample shows roughly 500,000 distinct CDR3 sequences, 20% to 25% of them seen only once. The receptor was derived from a female donor with Graves disease. Sample: peripheral blood mononuclear cells (PBMCs), taken when the disease was refractory, from a patient treated with antithyroid drugs. J is TRBJ1-5 and V is TRBV20-1, with D uncertain. The CDR3 sequence: CSAGSHVGQPQHF. The DNA of the CDR3 is TGCAGTGCTGGGAGCCACGTGGGTCAGCCCCAGCATTTT.